This TCR beta chain was sequenced in a study of blood T cell repertoires in COVID-19. Study as a whole: There were acute and convalescent COVID-19 samples, and they came from the United States, Italy and Spain. From T cells, B-cell-depleted T cells, or PBMCs came the material, which was cDNA or gDNA.

This clone has only one observation. Under the authors' procedure: From reference gene primer amplification, estimates of nucleated cell counts were derived. The data were produced by immunoSEQ multiplex PCR, yet TCRdb's version contains in-frame clones alone and is incomplete. That table is the source of V, J and clone size, and D and trimming were worked out from the DNA. The sample includes 50,000 to 65,000 clones, approximately 86% of them seen just once. Germline V gene sequence: CDR1 SGHRS, CDR2 YFSETQ. The CDR3 has 16 amino acids. V lost 4 bases and J 0 bases, leaving 16 bases between the germline ends.

The V gene is TRBV5-1, the J gene TRBJ1-1; D gene unclear. This TCR was recovered from a man in his fifties or sixties with acute or convalescent COVID-19. Specimen: peripheral blood. CDR3 sequence reads: CASSPAIAAVNTEAFF. The CDR3 region has the DNA TGCGCCAGCAGCCCAGCTATAGCGGCAGTGAACACTGAAGCTTTCTTT. Full variable domain (rest looked up from reference TRBV5-1 and TRBJ1-1): KAGVTQTPRYLIKTRGQQVTLSCSPISGHRSVSWYQQTPGQGLQFLFEYFSETQRNKGNFPGRFSGRQFSNSRSEMNVSTLELGDSALYLCASSPAIAAVNTEAFFGQGTRLTVV.